This TCR beta chain came from a study of CD8+CD57+ T cells in acquired aplastic anemia listed by TCRdb under 2018. Study-wide context: Extracted DNA from sorted CD4+ and CD8+ cells averaged approximately 3 ug, ranging from about 0.18 to 27.4 ug. Mean read counts for healthy donor samples were around 10 million for CD4+ cells and 11.0 million for CD8+ cells. What the research found in general, with its limitations: Between patients and healthy controls, no significant difference in CD8+ Simpson's diversity was found (P=0.060). Around 31 CD8+ CDR3 sequences were shared between patients and controls but appeared highly expressed in patients and within their immunodominant clones.

This clonotype showed up many times. The specificity of this receptor is unknown. Nothing much larger sits one base from this clone, and base qualities are not available. From the cysteine through the phenylalanine, the CDR3 covers 15 amino acids. The only DNA kept is the CDR3, 45 bases in frame from the first base. For CDR1 and CDR2, the germline V gene lists ENHRY and SYGVKD. Germline trimming amounts to 6 bases on V and 3 bases on J, with 9 as the count of junction bases outside the gene matches. In the study, sorted CD4+ and CD8+ blood T cells from patients with severe aplastic anemia and from healthy subjects underwent deep sequencing of TCR repertoires. Ficoll-Paque density gradient centrifugation was used to isolate peripheral blood mononuclear cells. CD4+ and CD8+ T cells were sorted by FACS or magnetic beads before DNA extraction. Genomic DNA served as template for TCR beta VDJ combination and CDR3 sequence profiling. An Illumina HiSeq 2000 was the platform used for TCR repertoire sequencing. The published analysis was carried out like this. Repertoires were assessed using TRBV/TRBJ rearrangement plots, CDR3 size and DJ length profiles, and Simpson's diversity index. Whichever DNA sequence was most abundant in the deep sequencing data was defined as the immunodominant clone. CDR3 amino acid sequences were screened for sharing across subjects and were compared with published repertoires and the VDJdb database. Through fastp at Q25 and MiXCR, TCRdb rebuilt clones from the public reads, retaining in-frame beta chains. Identical CDR3 proteins give one entry, which carries the most common genes and DNA. Here the V and J calls rest on TCRdb's processing, not on the authors' analysis. Within this sample are 180,000 or so distinct CDR3 sequences, with under 55% of them counted one time only. The top ten constitute approximately 2.9% of the sample.

This clonotype was obtained from a human donor in good health. The chain uses TRBV10-3 and TRBJ1-2; 8 central bases correspond to TRBD1. The specimen was sorted CD4+, CD8+, or CD8+CD57+ T cells (not recorded which) from PBMCs. The sequence in DNA is TGTGCCATCAGGGGACAGGTTGAATCGGACTATGGCTACACCTTC. This gives the protein CAIRGQVESDYGYTF.